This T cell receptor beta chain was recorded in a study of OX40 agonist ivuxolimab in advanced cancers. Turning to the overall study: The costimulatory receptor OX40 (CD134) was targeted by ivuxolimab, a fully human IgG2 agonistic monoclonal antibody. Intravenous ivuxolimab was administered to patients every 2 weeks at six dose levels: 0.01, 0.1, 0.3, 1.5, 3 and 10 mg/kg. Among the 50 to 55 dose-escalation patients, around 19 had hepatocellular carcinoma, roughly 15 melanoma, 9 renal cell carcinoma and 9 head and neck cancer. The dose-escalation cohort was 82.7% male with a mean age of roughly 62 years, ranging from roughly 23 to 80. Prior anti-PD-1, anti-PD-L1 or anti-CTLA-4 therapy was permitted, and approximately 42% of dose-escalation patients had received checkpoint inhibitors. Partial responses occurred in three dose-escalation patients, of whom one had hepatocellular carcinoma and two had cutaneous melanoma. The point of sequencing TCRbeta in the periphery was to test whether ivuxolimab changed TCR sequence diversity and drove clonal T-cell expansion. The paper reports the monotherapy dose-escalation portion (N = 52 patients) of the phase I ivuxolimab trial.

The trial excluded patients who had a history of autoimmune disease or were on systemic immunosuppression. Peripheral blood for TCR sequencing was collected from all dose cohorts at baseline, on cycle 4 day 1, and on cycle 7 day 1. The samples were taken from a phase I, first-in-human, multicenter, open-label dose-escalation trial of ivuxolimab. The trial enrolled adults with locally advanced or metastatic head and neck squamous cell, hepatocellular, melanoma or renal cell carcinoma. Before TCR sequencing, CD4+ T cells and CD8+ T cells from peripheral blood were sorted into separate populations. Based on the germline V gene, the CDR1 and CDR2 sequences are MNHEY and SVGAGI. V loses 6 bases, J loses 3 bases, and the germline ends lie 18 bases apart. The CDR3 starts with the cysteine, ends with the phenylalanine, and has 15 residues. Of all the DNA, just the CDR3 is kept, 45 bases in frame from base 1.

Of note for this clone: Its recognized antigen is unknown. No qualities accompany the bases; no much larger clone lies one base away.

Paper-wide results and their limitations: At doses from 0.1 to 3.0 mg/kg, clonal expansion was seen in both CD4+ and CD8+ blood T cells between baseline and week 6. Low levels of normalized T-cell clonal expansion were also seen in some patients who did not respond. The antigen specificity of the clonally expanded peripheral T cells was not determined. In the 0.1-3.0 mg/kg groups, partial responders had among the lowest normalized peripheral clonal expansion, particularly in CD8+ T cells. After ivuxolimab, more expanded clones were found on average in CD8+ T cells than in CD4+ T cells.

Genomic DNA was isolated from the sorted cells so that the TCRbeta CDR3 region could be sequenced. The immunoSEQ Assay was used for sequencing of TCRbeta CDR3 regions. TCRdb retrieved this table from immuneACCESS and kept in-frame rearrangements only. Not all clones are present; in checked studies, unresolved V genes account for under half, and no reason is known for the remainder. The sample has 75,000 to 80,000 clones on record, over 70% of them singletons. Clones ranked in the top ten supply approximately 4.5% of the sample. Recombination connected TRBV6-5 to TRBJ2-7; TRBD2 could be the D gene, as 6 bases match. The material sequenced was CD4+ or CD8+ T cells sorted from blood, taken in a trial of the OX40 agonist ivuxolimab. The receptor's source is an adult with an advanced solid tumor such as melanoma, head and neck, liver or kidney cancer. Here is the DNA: TGTGCCAGCAGGTCCACTCATAGCGGCGGCTACGAGCAGTACTTC. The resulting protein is CASRSTHSGGYEQYF.